One and the same sample provided the 32 T cell receptor beta chains below, sequenced in a study of blood T cell repertoires in COVID-19 (dated by TCRdb to about 2020). The protocol used for the library was the immunoSEQ multiplex PCR assay. In its TCRdb copy, this immuneACCESS table keeps in-frame sequences only and misses some clones. Where compared with another copy, unresolved V genes explain less than half of these, and the others have no known cause. For this sample the table gives almost 250,000 clones, of which 75% to 90% were detected only once. Over 4% of the sample is in the top ten clones. Sequenced material: PBMCs or T cells enriched from blood (not recorded which). All receptors come from a young woman who had recovered from COVID-19.

The chain recombines TRBV28 with TRBJ1-5, with D maybe TRBD1 (6 bases). CDR1 MDHEN and CDR2 SYDVKM come from the germline V gene. Trimming stripped 5 bases from V and 3 bases from J, with 17 bases between. The CDR3 is 16 amino acids. CDR3 nucleotide sequence: TGTGCCAGCAGTATAACGGACAGAATTTCCAATCAGCCCCAGCATTTT. It yields the protein CASSITDRISNQPQHF.

This chain links TRBV9 with TRBJ2-1, with 12 bases fitting TRBD2. Germline trimming cut 0 bases from V and 7 bases from J; bases unmatched to any gene: 14. CDR3 length: 19 residues. From germline, CDR1 is SGDLS and CDR2 YYNGEE. The DNA for the CDR3 is TGTGCCAGCAGCGTAGGGATGGCTAGCGGGAGGGCTGTCGGGAATGAGCAGTTCTTC. Protein: CASSVGMASGRAVGNEQFF.

CDR3 in DNA: TGTGCCAGCAGTCGCACAGGGGAAAGGGCTGAAGCTTTCTTT. Translation: CASSRTGERAEAFF. The rearrangement links TRBV27 to TRBJ1-1; 7 bases align to TRBD1. This CDR3 has 14 residues. Germline loops: CDR1 MNHEY, CDR2 SMNVEV (reference sequence). The V segment lost 5 bases and the J segment 6 bases; nucleotides outside the gene matches: 9.

The genes are TRBV19 and TRBJ2-5, with D possibly matching TRBD2 (6 bases). The V and J ends lost 5 bases and 5 bases respectively, with 15 bases between them. Germline assignment: CDR1 LNHDA and CDR2 SQIVND (reference sequence). The CDR3 totals 14 residues. DNA for the CDR3: TGTGCCAGTAGTTTCGGGAGAGATGGGGAGACCCAGTACTTC. Amino acids: CASSFGRDGETQYF.

The rearrangement uses TRBV2 and TRBJ2-5; maybe TRBD1 (6 bases). The CDR3 consists of 15 residues. Germline CDR1 and CDR2: SNHLY and FYNNEI. V was shortened by 6 bases and J by 2 bases, with 16 bases between the two germline ends. CDR3 region: CASSPTRQDQETQYF. The CDR3 region has the DNA TGTGCCAGCAGCCCCACTCGACAGGATCAAGAGACCCAGTACTTC.

The rearrangement uses TRBV23-1 and TRBJ2-1, with 10 positions matching TRBD2. TRBV23-1 is labeled an ORF, and its function is uncertain. This CDR3 has 13 amino acids. V lost 9 bases to trimming and J lost 8 bases; unmatched junction nucleotides: 7. The DNA of the CDR3 is TGCGCCAGGGGGACTAGCGTTTCGTATGAGCAGTTCTTC. This codes for CARGTSVSYEQFF.

In this sample, this clone turned up once. The chain carries TRBV28 and TRBJ2-3, with TRBD2 identical over 8 bases. The V gene end was trimmed by 5 bases and the J gene end by 0 bases; junction bases not matched to a gene: 7. The germline V gene has CDR1 MDHEN and CDR2 SYDVKM. This CDR3 is built from 16 residues. CDR3 DNA sequence: TGTGCCAGCAGTAAACCAGCGGGGGCTAGCACAGATACGCAGTATTTT. As protein: CASSKPAGASTDTQYF. Variable domain in full (rest from reference TRBV28 and TRBJ2-3): DVKVTQSSRYLVKRTGEKVFLECVQDMDHENMFWYRQDPGLGLRLIYFSYDVKMKEKGDIPEGYSVSREKKERFSLILESASTNQTSMYLCASSKPAGASTDTQYFGPGTRLTVL.

The sample holds many counts of this clone. The V and J genes are TRBV27 and TRBJ2-5; D is uncertain. Germline CDR1 reads MNHEY; CDR2 reads SMNVEV (reference sequence). CDR3 length: 16 amino acids. Trimming took 3 bases from V and 3 from J, leaving 17 bases between them. The CDR3 DNA reads as TGTGCCAGCAGTTTTAATTGGCCCAGGCCCGAAGAGACCCAGTACTTC. Residues: CASSFNWPRPEETQYF.

The chain couples TRBV11-3 to TRBJ2-3; 8 bases match TRBD2. Germline V gene data show CDR1 as SGHNT and CDR2 as YENEEA. This CDR3 has 16 amino acids. V dropped 1 base and J dropped 1; count of bases not matched to a gene: 4. The CDR3 DNA reads TGTGCCAGCAGCTTAGGACTAGCGACTCGCACAGATACGCAGTATTTT. Translated: CASSLGLATRTDTQYF. Full variable domain (outside the CDR3, taken from reference TRBV11-3 and TRBJ2-3): EAGVVQSPRYKIIEKKQPVAFWCNPISGHNTLYWYLQNLGQGPELLIRYENEEAVDDSQLPKDRFSAERLKGVDSTLKIQPAELGDSAVYLCASSLGLATRTDTQYFGPGTRLTVL.

The chain is built from TRBV11-3 and TRBJ2-7, with 8 bases identical to TRBD2. The CDR3 is 15 residues long. CDR1 and CDR2 from the germline V gene are SGHNT and YENEEA. Trimming at V came to 2 bases and at J to 4 bases, leaving 7 bases not matched to a gene. The CDR3 sequence is CASSLRSGSGYEQYF. The CDR3 region has the DNA TGTGCCAGCAGCTTACGGAGCGGGAGTGGGTACGAGCAGTACTTC.

The chain combines TRBV18 with TRBJ2-5, with TRBD2 matching 7 bases. The CDR3 is 15 residues long. J lost 5 bases, V lost 2 bases, and 8 bases had no gene match. The germline gives CDR1 KGHSH, CDR2 LQKENI. The CDR3 DNA reads TGTGCCAGCTCACCAGGAGCGGGGACCCGGGAGACCCAGTACTTC. It specifies CASSPGAGTRETQYF.

The genes are TRBV9 and TRBJ1-5, with D unresolved. Germline loops: CDR1 SGDLS, CDR2 YYNGEE. V shed 4 bases and J shed 0 bases, with 11 bases lying between them. CDR3 length: 15 residues. CDR3 coding DNA: TGTGCCAGCAGCTACTCCGGGGATAGCAATCAGCCCCAGCATTTT. This sequence encodes CASSYSGDSNQPQHF.

Comment on this clone: The same CDR3 is also encoded by other DNA sequences in this sample. The chain recombines TRBV6-2 or TRBV6-3 with TRBJ2-1; no firm D call. Trimming cost V 2 bases and J 1 base, with 6 bases left between them. Per the germline V gene, CDR1 is MNHEY and CDR2 is SVGEGT. This CDR3 region has 14 residues. The CDR3 bases are TGTGCCAGCAGTTACGGGCTTTCCTACAATGAGCAGTTCTTC. This gives the protein CASSYGLSYNEQFF.

CDR3: CASSLGASGTYNEQFF. Written as DNA, the CDR3 is TGTGCCAGCAGCTTAGGAGCTAGCGGGACCTACAATGAGCAGTTCTTC. The J gene is TRBJ2-1, the V gene TRBV5-4, with TRBD2 matching over 9 bases. V lost 2 bases to trimming and J lost 2 bases; unmatched junction nucleotides: 5. The germline V gene encodes CDR1 SGHNT and CDR2 YYREEE (reference sequence). The CDR3 runs 16 residues.

This clone was detected many times. The rearrangement joins TRBV7-9 to TRBJ1-1; D gene ambiguous. Germline V gene sequence: CDR1 SEHNR, CDR2 FQNEAQ (reference sequence). V lost 5 bases and J 2 bases, leaving 15 bases between the germline ends. The length of the CDR3 is 15 residues. In DNA form, the CDR3 reads TGTGCCAGCAGCACCTTTGGAGGGAGCAACACTGAAGCTTTCTTT. It codes for CASSTFGGSNTEAFF. The full variable domain, its missing parts supplied by reference TRBV7-9 and TRBJ1-1, is DTGVSQNPRHKITKRGQNVTFRCDPISEHNRLYWYRQTLGQGPEFLTYFQNEAQLEKSRLLSDRFSAERPKGSFSTLEIQRTEQGDSAMYLCASSTFGGSNTEAFFGQGTRLTVV.

The chain couples TRBV19 to TRBJ2-3, with TRBD1 as a possible D gene (6 bases). Trimming removed 3 bases from V and 2 bases from J, with 9 bases in between. Germline V CDR1 and CDR2: LNHDA, SQIVND (reference sequence). The CDR3 sequence is 14 residues long. The chain's CDR3 is CASSIEGVTDTQYF. CDR3 nucleotides: TGTGCCAGTAGTATCGAGGGGGTCACAGATACGCAGTATTTT.

This clone was recorded a few times. The chain has TRBV6-4 and TRBJ2-2; 7 nucleotides align to TRBD1. Losses at the gene ends were 3 bases for V and 5 bases for J; bases not matched to a gene: 0. This CDR3 spans 13 amino acids. Germline values: CDR1 MRHNA, CDR2 SNTAGT. This CDR3 is CASSETGTGELFF. The CDR3 DNA sequence: TGTGCCAGCAGTGAGACAGGGACCGGGGAGCTGTTTTTT.

Details on this clone: This same CDR3 is encoded by further DNA sequences in the sample. V is TRBV19 and J is TRBJ1-5; TRBD1 might be the D (6 bases). Trimming pared 4 bases from V and 0 bases from J, leaving 7 bases between. In germline, CDR1 is LNHDA, CDR2 SQIVND (reference sequence). This CDR3 is built from 14 residues. DNA of the CDR3: TGTGCCAGTAGTACACAGGGTAGCAATCAGCCCCAGCATTTT. Translating it yields CASSTQGSNQPQHF. Using reference TRBV19 and TRBJ1-5 for the parts outside the CDR3, the full variable domain is DGGITQSPKYLFRKEGQNVTLSCEQNLNHDAMYWYRQDPGQGLRLIYYSQIVNDFQKGDIAEGYSVSREKKESFPLTVTSAQKNPTAFYLCASSTQGSNQPQHFGDGTRLSIL.

V gene TRBV28 combines with J gene TRBJ1-2, with 10 bases aligning to TRBD1. Germline V gives CDR1 MDHEN, CDR2 SYDVKM. The CDR3 sequence is 13 residues long. Trimming at V came to 6 bases and at J to 7 bases, leaving 5 bases not matched to a gene. CDR3 amino acids: CASRSRTGGGYTF. DNA for the CDR3: TGTGCCAGCAGGTCCCGGACAGGGGGTGGCTACACCTTC.

This chain joins TRBV28 and TRBJ2-7, with 8 bases aligning to TRBD1. CDR1 is MDHEN and CDR2 is SYDVKM in the germline V gene. CDR3 size: 12 residues. CDR3 bases: TGTGGGACAGGGAAAAGCTCCTACGAGCAGTACTTC. The encoded protein is CGTGKSSYEQYF.

The chain carries TRBV3-1 (or the pseudogene TRBV3-2) and TRBJ1-2; D remains unclear. Trimming left V 4 bases short and J 3 bases short, with 15 bases between. The CDR3 spans 15 residues. CDR1 is LGHDT, CDR2 YNNKEL, per germline (reference sequence). The CDR3, as DNA: TGTGCCAGCAGCCCACGACTACTGGGCTACTATGGCTACACCTTC. It yields the protein CASSPRLLGYYGYTF.

The gene calls are TRBV7-2 and TRBJ2-1; a weak D match, TRBD2 (5 bases). The CDR3 runs 13 residues. V was shortened by 3 bases and J by 6 bases, with 9 bases between the two germline ends. CDR1 and CDR2 from the germline V gene are SGHTA and FQGNSA. The CDR3 loop reads CASSFSRGNEQFF. The CDR3 nucleotides are TGTGCCAGCAGCTTTTCTCGGGGCAATGAGCAGTTCTTC.

Here the CDR3 DNA reads TGTGCCAGCAGCGTAGCCAGCGGGAGGGCCAATGAGCAGTTCTTC. Translation: CASSVASGRANEQFF. This chain uses TRBV9 with TRBJ2-1; 10 bases align to TRBD2. The ends lost 0 bases at V and 6 bases at J; junction bases unmatched: 3. The germline CDR1 and CDR2 sequences are SGDLS and YYNGEE. CDR3 length: 15 residues.

The rearrangement links TRBV9 to TRBJ1-4; D is unresolved. The germline V and J ends were trimmed by 0 bases and 5 bases, with 11 bases remaining between them. The CDR3 contains 15 residues. The germline CDR1 and CDR2 sequences are SGDLS and YYNGEE. The CDR3 loop is CASSVGGRLNEKLFF. CDR3 nucleotide sequence: TGTGCCAGCAGCGTAGGAGGGAGGTTAAATGAAAAACTGTTTTTT.

The chain uses TRBV12-3 or TRBV12-4 and TRBJ2-1, with TRBD2 matching 10 bases. CDR3 length: 12 residues. With V trimmed by 2 bases and J by 15 bases, 4 bases remained unmatched. In DNA form, the CDR3 reads TGTGCCAGCAGTTTATCGAGCGGGAGGGGGTTCTTC. This encodes CASSLSSGRGFF.

The rearrangement links TRBV11-2 to TRBJ1-1; 7 positions agree with TRBD1. CDR3 length equals 12 residues. V shed 5 bases, J shed 9 bases, and the junction held 6 bases outside the gene matches. Germline assignment: CDR1 SGHAT and CDR2 FQNNGV. DNA for the CDR3: TGTGCCAGCAGCCTTGACAGGGCGCAAGCTTTCTTT. Encoded protein: CASSLDRAQAFF.

With respect to this clone: This CDR3 is also generated by other DNA sequences in the sample. This chain links TRBV6-2 or TRBV6-3 with TRBJ1-1; D may be TRBD1 (5 bases). The CDR3 totals 11 residues. V lost 2 bases and J 11 bases, leaving 9 bases between the germline ends. The germline gives CDR1 MNHEY, CDR2 SVGEGT. The CDR3 nucleotides read TGTGCCAGCAGTTACCCGGGGGAGGCTTTCTTT. Translation: CASSYPGEAFF.

The chain has TRBV14 and TRBJ2-2; 7 nucleotides align to TRBD1. V shed 1 base, J shed 1 base, and the junction held 6 bases outside the gene matches. The CDR3 consists of 17 residues. Germline V gives CDR1 SGHDN, CDR2 FVKESK. CDR3 sequence (DNA): TGTGCCAGCAGCCAAGCAACCGGGACAGTGAACACCGGGGAGCTGTTTTTT. Its protein product is CASSQATGTVNTGELFF.

The J gene is TRBJ2-3, the V gene TRBV27, with 11 bases matching TRBD2. Trimming cost V 5 bases and J 4 bases; bases outside gene matches: 5. The CDR3 length is 15 residues. CDR1 and CDR2 (germline): MNHEY, SMNVEV (reference sequence). DNA of the CDR3: TGTGCCAGCAGTATTAGCGGGAGGGAGGCAGATACGCAGTATTTT. It is translated as CASSISGREADTQYF.

The rearrangement joins TRBV19 to TRBJ2-1, with 13 bases aligning to TRBD2. Germline-derived CDR1 and CDR2 are LNHDA and SQIVND (reference sequence). CDR3 length: 17 residues. The trim removed 5 bases at V and 0 bases at J, leaving 4 bases unmatched. CDR3 bases: TGTGCCAGTAGTTCGAGGACTAGCGGGAGCTCCTACAATGAGCAGTTCTTC. Translating it yields CASSSRTSGSSYNEQFF.

The chain carries TRBV19 and TRBJ2-1; tentatively, D is TRBD2 (6 bases). The germline gives CDR1 LNHDA, CDR2 SQIVND (reference sequence). The CDR3 extends over 13 amino acids. V lost 5 bases and J 15 bases, leaving 20 bases between the germline ends. The CDR3 protein is CASSSPGTPHGFF. DNA of the CDR3: TGTGCCAGTAGTTCGCCCGGGACTCCCCATGGGTTCTTC.

The chain combines TRBV7-2 with TRBJ2-1; weak D call: TRBD2 (5 bases). Trimming took 1 base from V and 0 from J, leaving 10 bases between them. Germline assignment: CDR1 SGHTA and CDR2 FQGNSA. This CDR3 contains 16 residues. In DNA form, the CDR3 reads TGTGCCAGCAGCTTAGATGCTAGCTCCTCCTACAATGAGCAGTTCTTC. It specifies CASSLDASSSYNEQFF.